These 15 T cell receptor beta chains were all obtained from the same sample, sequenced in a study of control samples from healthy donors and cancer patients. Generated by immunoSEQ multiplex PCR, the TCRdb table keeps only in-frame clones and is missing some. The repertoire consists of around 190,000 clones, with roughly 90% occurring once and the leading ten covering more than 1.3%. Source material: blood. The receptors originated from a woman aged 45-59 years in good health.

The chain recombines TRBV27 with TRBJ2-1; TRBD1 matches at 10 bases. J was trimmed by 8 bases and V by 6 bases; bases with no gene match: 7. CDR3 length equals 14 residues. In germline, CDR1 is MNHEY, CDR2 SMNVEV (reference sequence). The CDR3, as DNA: TGTGCCAGCAGCCGTAGACAGGGGGCTGATGAGCAGTTCTTC. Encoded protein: CASSRRQGADEQFF.

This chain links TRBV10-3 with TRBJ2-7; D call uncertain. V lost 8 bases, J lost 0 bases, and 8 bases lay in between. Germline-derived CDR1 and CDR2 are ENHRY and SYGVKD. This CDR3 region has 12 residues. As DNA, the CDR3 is TGTGCCATCGGACGGAGCTCCTACGAGCAGTACTTC. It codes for CAIGRSSYEQYF.

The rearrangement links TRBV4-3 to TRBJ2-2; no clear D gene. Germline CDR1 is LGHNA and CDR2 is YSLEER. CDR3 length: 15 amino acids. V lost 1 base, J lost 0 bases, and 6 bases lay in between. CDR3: CASSQGRANTGELFF. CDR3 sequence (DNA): TGCGCCAGCAGCCAAGGTCGCGCGAACACCGGGGAGCTGTTTTTT.

The CDR3 loop reads CASGVFSYEQYF. The CDR3 coding sequence is TGTGCCAGCGGGGTGTTCTCCTACGAGCAGTACTTC. The chain employs TRBV2 and TRBJ2-7, with no clear D. Trimming pared 8 bases from V and 0 bases from J, leaving 8 bases between. There are 12 residues in the CDR3. CDR1 is SNHLY and CDR2 is FYNNEI in the germline V gene.

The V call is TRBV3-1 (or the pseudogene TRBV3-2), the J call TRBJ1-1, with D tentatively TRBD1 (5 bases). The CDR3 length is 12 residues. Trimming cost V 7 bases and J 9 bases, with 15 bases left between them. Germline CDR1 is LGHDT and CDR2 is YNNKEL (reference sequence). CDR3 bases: TGTGCCAGCACCCGACCGGGACTAAAAGCTTTCTTT. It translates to CASTRPGLKAFF.

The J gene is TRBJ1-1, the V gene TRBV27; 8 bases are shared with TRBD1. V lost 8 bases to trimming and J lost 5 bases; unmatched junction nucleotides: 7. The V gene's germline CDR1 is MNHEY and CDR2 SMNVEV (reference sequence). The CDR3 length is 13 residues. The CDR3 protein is CASRQGLRTEAFF. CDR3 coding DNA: TGTGCCAGCCGACAGGGGCTGAGGACTGAAGCTTTCTTT.

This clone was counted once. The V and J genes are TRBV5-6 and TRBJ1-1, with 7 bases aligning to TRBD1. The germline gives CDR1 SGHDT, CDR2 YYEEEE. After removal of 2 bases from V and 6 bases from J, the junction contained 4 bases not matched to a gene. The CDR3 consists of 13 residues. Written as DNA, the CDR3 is TGTGCCAGCAGCTTCCCAGACAGGGCTGAAGCTTTCTTT. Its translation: CASSFPDRAEAFF.

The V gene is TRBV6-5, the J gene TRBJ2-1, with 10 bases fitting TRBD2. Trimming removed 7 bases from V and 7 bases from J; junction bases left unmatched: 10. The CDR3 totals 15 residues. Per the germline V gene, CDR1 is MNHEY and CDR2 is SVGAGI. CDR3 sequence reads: CASTQLAGAGNEQFF. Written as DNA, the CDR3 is TGTGCCAGCACCCAGCTAGCGGGGGCCGGGAATGAGCAGTTCTTC.

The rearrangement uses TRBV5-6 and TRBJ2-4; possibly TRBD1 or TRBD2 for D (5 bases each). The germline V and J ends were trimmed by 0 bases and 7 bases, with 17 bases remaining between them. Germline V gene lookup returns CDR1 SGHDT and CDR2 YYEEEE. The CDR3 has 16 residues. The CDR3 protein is CASSLGGGGPTNIQYF. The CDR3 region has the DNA TGTGCCAGCAGCTTGGGGGGTGGGGGACCCACCAACATTCAGTACTTC.

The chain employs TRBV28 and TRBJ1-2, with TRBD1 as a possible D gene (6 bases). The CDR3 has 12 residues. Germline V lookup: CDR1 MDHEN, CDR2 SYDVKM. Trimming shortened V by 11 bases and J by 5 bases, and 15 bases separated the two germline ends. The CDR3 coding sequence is TGTGCCGGCTCCGGGACAAAATATGGCTACACCTTC. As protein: CAGSGTKYGYTF.

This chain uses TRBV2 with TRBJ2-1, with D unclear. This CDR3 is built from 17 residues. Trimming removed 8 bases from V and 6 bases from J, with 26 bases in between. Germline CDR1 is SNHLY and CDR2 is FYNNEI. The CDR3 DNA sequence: TGTGCCAGCGCTAGGTCAGCCTCGCTCGATGGTGCCAATGAGCAGTTCTTC. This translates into CASARSASLDGANEQFF.

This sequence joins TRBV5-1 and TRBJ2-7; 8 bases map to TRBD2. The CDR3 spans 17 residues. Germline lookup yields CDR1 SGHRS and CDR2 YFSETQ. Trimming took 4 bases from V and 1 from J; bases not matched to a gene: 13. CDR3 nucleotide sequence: TGCGCCAGCAGCCTGGAAGGGGCGGGGGGCCTTTCCTACGAGCAGTACTTC. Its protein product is CASSLEGAGGLSYEQYF.

CDR3 DNA: TGTGCCATTTGTGGGGGAAGCACTGAAGCTTTCTTT. The encoded protein is CAICGGSTEAFF. The rearrangement links TRBV27 to TRBJ1-1; possibly TRBD1 for D (5 bases). Germline CDR1 is MNHEY and CDR2 is SMNVEV (reference sequence). Deletions cut 10 bases from V and 4 bases from J, with 13 bases between. CDR3 size: 12 residues.

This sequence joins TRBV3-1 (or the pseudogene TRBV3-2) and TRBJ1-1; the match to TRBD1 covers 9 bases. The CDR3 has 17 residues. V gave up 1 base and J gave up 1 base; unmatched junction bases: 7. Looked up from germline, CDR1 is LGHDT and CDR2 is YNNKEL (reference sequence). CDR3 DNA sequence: TGTGCCAGCAGCCAAGCCGGGACAGGGAGGAAGAACACTGAAGCTTTCTTT. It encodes CASSQAGTGRKNTEAFF.

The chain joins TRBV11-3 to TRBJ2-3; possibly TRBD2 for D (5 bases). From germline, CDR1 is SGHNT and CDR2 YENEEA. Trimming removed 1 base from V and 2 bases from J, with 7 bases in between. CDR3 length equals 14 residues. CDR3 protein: CASSLGGLTDTQYF. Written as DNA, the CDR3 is TGTGCCAGCAGCTTAGGAGGGCTCACAGATACGCAGTATTTT.